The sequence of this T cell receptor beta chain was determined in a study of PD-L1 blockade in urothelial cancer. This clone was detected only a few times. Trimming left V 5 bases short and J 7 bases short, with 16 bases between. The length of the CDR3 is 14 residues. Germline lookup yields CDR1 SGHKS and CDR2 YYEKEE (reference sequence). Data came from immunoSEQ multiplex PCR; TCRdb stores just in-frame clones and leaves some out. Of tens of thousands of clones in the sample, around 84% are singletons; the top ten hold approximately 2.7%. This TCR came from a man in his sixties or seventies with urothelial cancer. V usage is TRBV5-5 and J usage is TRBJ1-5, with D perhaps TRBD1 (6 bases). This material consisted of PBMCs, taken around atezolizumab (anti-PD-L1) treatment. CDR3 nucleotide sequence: TGTGCCAGCAGTTCGGACAGCCAAGGCCAGCCCCAGCATTTT. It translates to CASSSDSQGQPQHF.